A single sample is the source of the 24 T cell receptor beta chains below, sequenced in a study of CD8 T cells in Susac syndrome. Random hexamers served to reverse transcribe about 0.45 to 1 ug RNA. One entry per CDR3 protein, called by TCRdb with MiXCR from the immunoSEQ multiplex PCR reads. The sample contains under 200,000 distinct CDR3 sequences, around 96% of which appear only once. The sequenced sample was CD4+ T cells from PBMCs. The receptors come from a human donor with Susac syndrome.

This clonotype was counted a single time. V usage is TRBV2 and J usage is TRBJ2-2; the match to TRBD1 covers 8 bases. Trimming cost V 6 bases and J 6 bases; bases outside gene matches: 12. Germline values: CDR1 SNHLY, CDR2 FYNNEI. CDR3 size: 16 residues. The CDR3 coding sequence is TGTGCCAGCAGCGAACAGGGGGTCGGGCGTGCCGGGGAGCTGTTTTTT. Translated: CASSEQGVGRAGELFF.

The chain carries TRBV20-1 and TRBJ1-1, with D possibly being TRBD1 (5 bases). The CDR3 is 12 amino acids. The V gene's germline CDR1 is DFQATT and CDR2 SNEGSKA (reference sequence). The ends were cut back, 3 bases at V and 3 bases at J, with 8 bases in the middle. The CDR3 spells CSASIGDTEAFF. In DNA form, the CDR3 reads TGCAGTGCTAGTATAGGGGACACTGAAGCTTTCTTT.

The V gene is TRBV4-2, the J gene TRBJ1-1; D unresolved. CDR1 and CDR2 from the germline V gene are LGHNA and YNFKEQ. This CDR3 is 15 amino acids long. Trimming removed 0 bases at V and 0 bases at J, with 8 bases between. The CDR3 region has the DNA TGTGCCAGCAGCCAAGAAAGGCTCATGAACACTGAAGCTTTCTTT. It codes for CASSQERLMNTEAFF.

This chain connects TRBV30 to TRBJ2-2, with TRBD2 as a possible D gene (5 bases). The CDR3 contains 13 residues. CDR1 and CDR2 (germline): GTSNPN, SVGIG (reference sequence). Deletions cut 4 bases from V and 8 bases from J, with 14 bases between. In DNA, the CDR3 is TGTGCCTGGAACCGGGCATTAGCGGGGGAGCTGTTTTTT. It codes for CAWNRALAGELFF.

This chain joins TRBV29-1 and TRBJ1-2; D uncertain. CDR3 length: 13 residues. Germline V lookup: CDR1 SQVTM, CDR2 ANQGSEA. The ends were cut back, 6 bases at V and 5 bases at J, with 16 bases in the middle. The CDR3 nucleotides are TGCAGCGTCCGCCCCCCAGGCGCTTATGGCTACACCTTC. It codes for CSVRPPGAYGYTF.

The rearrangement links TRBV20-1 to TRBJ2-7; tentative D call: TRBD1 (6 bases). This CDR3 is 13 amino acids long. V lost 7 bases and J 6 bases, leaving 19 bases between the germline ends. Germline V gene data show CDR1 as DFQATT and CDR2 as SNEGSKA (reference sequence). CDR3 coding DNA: TGCAGTGGCAGGGGCCTACCGTTTACCGAGCAGTACTTC. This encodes CSGRGLPFTEQYF.

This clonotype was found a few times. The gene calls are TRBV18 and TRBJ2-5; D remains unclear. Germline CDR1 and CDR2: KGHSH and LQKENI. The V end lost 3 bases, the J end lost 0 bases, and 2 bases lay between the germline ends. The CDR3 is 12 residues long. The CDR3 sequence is CASSPYQETQYF. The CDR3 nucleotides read TGTGCCAGCTCACCCTACCAAGAGACCCAGTACTTC.

CDR3 sequence (DNA): TGTGCCAGCAGCTTAGCAGTGAACACTGAAGCTTTCTTT. Protein product: CASSLAVNTEAFF. This chain connects TRBV11-2 to TRBJ1-1; D remains unclear. Per germline, CDR1 SGHAT and CDR2 FQNNGV. V lost 1 base to trimming and J lost 0 bases, with 3 bases between them. The CDR3 sequence is 13 residues long.

DNA for the CDR3: TGCGCCAGCAGCCAAGGGTACTTAGGCCTAGCGGGAGAACGAGGAGAGCAGTTCTTC. Translation gives CASSQGYLGLAGERGEQFF. The chain has TRBV4-3 and TRBJ2-1, with TRBD2 identical over 10 bases. V shed 1 base and J 10 bases; nucleotides not matched to a gene: 19. Germline V gene sequence: CDR1 LGHNA, CDR2 YSLEER. The CDR3 runs 19 residues.

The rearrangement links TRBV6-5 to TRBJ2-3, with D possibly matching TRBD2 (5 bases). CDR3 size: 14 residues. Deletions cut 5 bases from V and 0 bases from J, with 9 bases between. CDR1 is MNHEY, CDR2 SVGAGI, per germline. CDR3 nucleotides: TGTGCCAGCAGTCGGGATTGGAGCACAGATACGCAGTATTTT. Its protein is CASSRDWSTDTQYF.

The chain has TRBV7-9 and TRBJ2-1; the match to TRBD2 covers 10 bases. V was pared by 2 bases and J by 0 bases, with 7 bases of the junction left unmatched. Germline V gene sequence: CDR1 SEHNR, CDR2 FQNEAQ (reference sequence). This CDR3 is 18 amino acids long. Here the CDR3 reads CASSLSTSGPSSYNEQFF. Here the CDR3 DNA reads TGTGCCAGCAGCTTATCGACTAGCGGGCCAAGCTCCTACAATGAGCAGTTCTTC. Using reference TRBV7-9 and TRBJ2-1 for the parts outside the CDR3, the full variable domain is DTGVSQNPRHKITKRGQNVTFRCDPISEHNRLYWYRQTLGQGPEFLTYFQNEAQLEKSRLLSDRFSAERPKGSFSTLEIQRTEQGDSAMYLCASSLSTSGPSSYNEQFFGPGTRLTVL.

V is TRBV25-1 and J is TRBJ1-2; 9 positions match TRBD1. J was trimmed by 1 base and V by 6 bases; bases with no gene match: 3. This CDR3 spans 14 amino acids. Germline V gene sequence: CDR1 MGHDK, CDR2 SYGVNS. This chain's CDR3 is CASRGTGINYGYTF. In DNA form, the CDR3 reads TGTGCCAGCAGGGGGACAGGGATTAACTATGGCTACACCTTC.

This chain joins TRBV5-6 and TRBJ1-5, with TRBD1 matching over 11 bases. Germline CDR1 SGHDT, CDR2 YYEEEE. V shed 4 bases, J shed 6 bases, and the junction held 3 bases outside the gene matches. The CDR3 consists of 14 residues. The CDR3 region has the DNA TGTGCCAGCAGCCGGACAGGGGGCGTTCAGCCCCAGCATTTT. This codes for CASSRTGGVQPQHF.

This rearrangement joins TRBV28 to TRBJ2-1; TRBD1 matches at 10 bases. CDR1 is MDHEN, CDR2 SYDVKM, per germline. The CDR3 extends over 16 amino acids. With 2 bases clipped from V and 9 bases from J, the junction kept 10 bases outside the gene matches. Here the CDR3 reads CASSLGAGTGVGEQFF. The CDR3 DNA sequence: TGTGCCAGCAGTTTAGGAGCCGGGACAGGGGTCGGTGAGCAGTTCTTC.

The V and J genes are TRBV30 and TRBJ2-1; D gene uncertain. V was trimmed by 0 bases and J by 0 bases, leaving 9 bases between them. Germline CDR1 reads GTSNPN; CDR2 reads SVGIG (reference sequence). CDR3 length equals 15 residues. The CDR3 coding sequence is TGTGCCTGGAGTGTCGTCGGTTTCTCCTACAATGAGCAGTTCTTC. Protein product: CAWSVVGFSYNEQFF.

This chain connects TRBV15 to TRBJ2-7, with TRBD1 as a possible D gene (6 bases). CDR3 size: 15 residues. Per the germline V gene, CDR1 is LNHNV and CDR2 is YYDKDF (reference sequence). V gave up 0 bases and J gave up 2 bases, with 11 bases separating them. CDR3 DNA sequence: TGTGCCACCAGCAGAGATTTGGACAGCGCCTACGAGCAGTACTTC. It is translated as CATSRDLDSAYEQYF.

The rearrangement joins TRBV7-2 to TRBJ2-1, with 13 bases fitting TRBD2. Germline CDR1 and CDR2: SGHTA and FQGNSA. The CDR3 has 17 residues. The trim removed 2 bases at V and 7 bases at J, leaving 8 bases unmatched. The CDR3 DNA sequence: TGTGCCAGCAGCTTAAGTAACACGGGACTAGCGGGGAATGAGCAGTTCTTC. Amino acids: CASSLSNTGLAGNEQFF.

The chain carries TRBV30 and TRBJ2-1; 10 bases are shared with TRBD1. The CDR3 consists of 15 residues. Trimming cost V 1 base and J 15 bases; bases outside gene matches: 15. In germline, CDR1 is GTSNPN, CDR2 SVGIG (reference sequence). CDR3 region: CAWSDSGTGASGRFF. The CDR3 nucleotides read TGTGCCTGGAGTGATTCCGGGACAGGGGCGAGCGGTAGGTTCTTC.

In DNA, the CDR3 is TGTGCCAGCAGCCAGCTGCCTCCGGAGACCCAGTACTTC. It yields the protein CASSQLPPETQYF. The V gene is TRBV14, the J gene TRBJ2-5; no clear D. V lost 3 bases and J lost 5, with 10 bases in between. CDR1 is SGHDN and CDR2 is FVKESK in the germline V gene. There are 13 residues in the CDR3.

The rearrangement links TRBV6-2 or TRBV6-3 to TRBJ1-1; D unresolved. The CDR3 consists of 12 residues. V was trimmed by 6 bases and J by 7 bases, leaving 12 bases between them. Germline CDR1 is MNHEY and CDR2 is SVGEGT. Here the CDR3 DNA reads TGTGCCAGCAGGGACCCAACCCTTGAAGCTTTCTTT. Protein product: CASRDPTLEAFF.

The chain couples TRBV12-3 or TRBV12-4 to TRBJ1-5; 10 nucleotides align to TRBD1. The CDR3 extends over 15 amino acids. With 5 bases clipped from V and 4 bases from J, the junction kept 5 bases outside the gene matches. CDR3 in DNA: TGTGCCAGCAGTGAGACAGGGGGCCCGAATCAGCCCCAGCATTTT. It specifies CASSETGGPNQPQHF.

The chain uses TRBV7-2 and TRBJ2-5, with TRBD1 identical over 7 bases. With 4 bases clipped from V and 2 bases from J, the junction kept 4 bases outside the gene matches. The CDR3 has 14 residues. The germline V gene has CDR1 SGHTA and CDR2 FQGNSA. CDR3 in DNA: TGTGCCAGCAGCTATCGACAGGGACAAGAGACCCAGTACTTC. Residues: CASSYRQGQETQYF.

CDR3 DNA sequence: TGTGCCAGCAGCCCGGGGACCTTCACAGATACGCAGTATTTT. Amino acid sequence: CASSPGTFTDTQYF. The J gene is TRBJ2-3, the V gene TRBV7-9, with D perhaps being TRBD1 or TRBD2 (5 bases each). This CDR3 is 14 amino acids long. Germline V CDR1 and CDR2: SEHNR, FQNEAQ (reference sequence). Trimming left V 5 bases short and J 2 bases short, with 11 bases between.

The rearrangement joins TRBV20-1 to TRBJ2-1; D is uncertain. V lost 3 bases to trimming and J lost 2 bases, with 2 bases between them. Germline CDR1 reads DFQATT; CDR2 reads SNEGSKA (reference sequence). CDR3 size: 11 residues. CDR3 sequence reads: CSASPYNEQFF. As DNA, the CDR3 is TGCAGTGCTAGTCCCTACAATGAGCAGTTCTTC.